The text below deals with one T cell receptor (beta chain). What it binds is not known. The data were obtained in a study of CD8+ T cells in alopecia areata. Across the study: Oral tofacitinib, 5 to 10 mg twice daily, was given in an open-label trial.

RNA, once extracted, was reverse transcribed into cDNA for use as the sequencing template. Repertoires were generated with immunoSEQ multiplex PCR, while TCRdb's copy carries only in-frame clones and drops some. Of about 210,000 clones listed, roughly two fifths were seen once; the top ten hold over 2.5%. Study results and caveats: Scalp sample sequencing also detects resident alphabeta T cells of normal skin.

The treatment was: oral pan-JAK inhibitor, 5-10 mg twice daily. Researchers took lesional scalp punch biopsies and peripheral blood from people who were alopecia areata patients. Germline V CDR1 and CDR2: SEHNR, FQNEAQ (reference sequence). Trimming took 10 bases from V and 6 from J, leaving 13 bases between them. This CDR3 has 11 amino acids. The receptor was derived from a human donor with alopecia areata. V usage is TRBV7-9 and J usage is TRBJ2-7; D ambiguous. This material consisted of CD4+ T cells sorted from blood, taken at approximately week 37, from a patient treated with tofacitinib. The CDR3 region is CATATDGEQYF. The CDR3 DNA follows: TGTGCCACCGCCACAGATGGCGAGCAGTACTTC. Using reference TRBV7-9 and TRBJ2-7 for the parts outside the CDR3, the full variable domain is DTGVSQNPRHKITKRGQNVTFRCDPISEHNRLYWYRQTLGQGPEFLTYFQNEAQLEKSRLLSDRFSAERPKGSFSTLEIQRTEQGDSAMYLCATATDGEQYFGPGTRLTVT.